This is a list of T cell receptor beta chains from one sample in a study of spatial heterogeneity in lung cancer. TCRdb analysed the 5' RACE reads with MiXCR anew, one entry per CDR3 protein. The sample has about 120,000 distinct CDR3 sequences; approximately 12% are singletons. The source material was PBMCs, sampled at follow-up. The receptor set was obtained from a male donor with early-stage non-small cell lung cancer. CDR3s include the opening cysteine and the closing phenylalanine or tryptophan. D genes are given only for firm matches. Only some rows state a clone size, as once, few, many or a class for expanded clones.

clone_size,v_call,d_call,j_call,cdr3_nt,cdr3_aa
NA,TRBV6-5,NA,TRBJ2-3,TGTGCCAGCAGTTATCGGGCGGAGGGCACAGATACGCAGTATTTT,CASSYRAEGTDTQYF
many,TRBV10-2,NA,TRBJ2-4,TGCGCCAGCCACGGGAAGGAGGGCAAAAACATTCAGTACTTC,CASHGKEGKNIQYF
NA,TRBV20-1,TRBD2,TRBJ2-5,TGCAGTGCTCCCCCGGCGGGACTAGCCGAGGAGACCCAGTACTTC,CSAPPAGLAEETQYF
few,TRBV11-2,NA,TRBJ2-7,TGTGCCAGCAGCCCGGGTCTCTACGAGCAGTACTTC,CASSPGLYEQYF
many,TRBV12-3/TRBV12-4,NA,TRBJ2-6,TGTGCCAGCAGTTTGGGGACCCACTCTGGGGCCAACGTCCTGACTTTC,CASSLGTHSGANVLTF
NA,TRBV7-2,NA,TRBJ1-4,TGTGCCAGCAGCCCCCCCTGGAGTAGGGGAAATGAAAAACTGTTTTTT,CASSPPWSRGNEKLFF
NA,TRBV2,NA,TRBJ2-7,TGTGCCAGCAGCCCCGACAGGCGCTCCTACGAGCAGTACTTC,CASSPDRRSYEQYF
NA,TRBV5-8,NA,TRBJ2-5,TGTGCCAGTCGATCGAAGGGCCGGGGGAGAACCCAGTACTTC,CASRSKGRGRTQYF
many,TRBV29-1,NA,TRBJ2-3,TGCAGCGTTGAGGGGTGGGAGGGGGCAGTAGATACGCAGTATTTT,CSVEGWEGAVDTQYF
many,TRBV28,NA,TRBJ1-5,TGTGCCAGCAGTTTCGGGTGGCAGCCCCAGCATTTT,CASSFGWQPQHF
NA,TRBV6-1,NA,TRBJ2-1,TGTGCCAGCAGACTAAACCTCCCGTTCTTC,CASRLNLPFF
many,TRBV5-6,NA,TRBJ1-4,TGTGCCAGCAGCTCCGGACAGAAACTGTTTTTT,CASSSGQKLFF
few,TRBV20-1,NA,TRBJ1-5,TGCAGTGCTAAGTCAGCAAACAATCAGCCCCAGCATTTT,CSAKSANNQPQHF
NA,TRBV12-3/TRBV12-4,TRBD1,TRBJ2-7,TGTGCCAGCAGTTTAAGGGCAGGGGGCGTACACGAGCAGTACTTC,CASSLRAGGVHEQYF
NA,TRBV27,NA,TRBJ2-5,TGTGCCAGCAGCCTCGACAGGTTGCGAATAGGGACCCAGTACTTC,CASSLDRLRIGTQYF
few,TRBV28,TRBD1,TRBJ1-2,TGTGCCAGCGGGACAGCTAACTATGGCTACACCTTC,CASGTANYGYTF
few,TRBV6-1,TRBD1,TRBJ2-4,TGTGCCAGCAGTACAGGACAGGGAAACATTCAGTACTTC,CASSTGQGNIQYF
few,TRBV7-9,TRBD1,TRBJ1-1,TGTGCCAGCAGCCGCCGGACAGGCACGAACACTGAAGCTTTCTTT,CASSRRTGTNTEAFF
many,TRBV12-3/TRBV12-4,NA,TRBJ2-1,TGTGCCAGCAGTTTACAGGGTGGGAATGAGCAGTTCTTC,CASSLQGGNEQFF
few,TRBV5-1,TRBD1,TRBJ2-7,TGCGCCAGCAGCCTCAGGGGGCGTGAAGACGAGCAGTACTTC,CASSLRGREDEQYF
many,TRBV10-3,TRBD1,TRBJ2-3,TGTGCCCTATCAACGGGACAGGCCACAGATACGCAGTATTTT,CALSTGQATDTQYF
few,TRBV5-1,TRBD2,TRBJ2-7,TGCGCCAGCAGCTTACTGACTAGCGCGAGCTCCTACGAGCAGTACTTC,CASSLLTSASSYEQYF
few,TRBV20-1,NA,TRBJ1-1,TGCAGTGCTAGAGATCTGGGCGGGGCGGGCGCTGAAGCTTTCTTT,CSARDLGGAGAEAFF
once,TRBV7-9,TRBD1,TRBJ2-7,TGTGCCAGCAGCTCAAGGACAGGGGGCAGGAGCGAGCAGTACTTC,CASSSRTGGRSEQYF